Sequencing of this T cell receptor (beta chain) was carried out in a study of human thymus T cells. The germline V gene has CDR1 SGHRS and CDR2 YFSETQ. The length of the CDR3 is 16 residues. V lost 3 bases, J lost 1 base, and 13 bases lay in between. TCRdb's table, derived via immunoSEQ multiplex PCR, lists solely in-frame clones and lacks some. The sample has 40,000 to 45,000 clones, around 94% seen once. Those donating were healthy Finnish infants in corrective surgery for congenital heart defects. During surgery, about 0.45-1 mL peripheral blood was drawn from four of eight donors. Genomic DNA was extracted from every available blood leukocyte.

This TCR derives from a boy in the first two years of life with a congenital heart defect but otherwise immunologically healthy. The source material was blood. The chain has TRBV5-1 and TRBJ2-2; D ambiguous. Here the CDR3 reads CASSSQVPLNTGELFF. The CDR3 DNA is TGCGCCAGCAGCTCCCAGGTACCCCTGAACACCGGGGAGCTGTTTTTT.